These 10 T cell receptor beta chains were all obtained from the same sample, sequenced in a study of OX40 agonist ivuxolimab in advanced cancers. The repertoire was sequenced with immunoSEQ multiplex PCR; TCRdb's copy has only in-frame clones and lacks some. The sample has roughly 64,000 clones, approximately 81% seen once; the top ten hold roughly 3.1%. The sequences come from CD4+ or CD8+ T cells sorted from blood, collected in a trial of the OX40 agonist ivuxolimab. The receptors derive from an adult with an advanced solid tumor such as melanoma, head and neck, liver or kidney cancer.

This clone is categorized as medium-sized. The CDR3 is CASSWTAGAFF. In nucleotides, the CDR3 is TGCGCCAGCAGTTGGACGGCGGGAGCTTTCTTT. The chain joins TRBV23-1 to TRBJ1-1, with D uncertain. TRBV23-1 is assigned to the ORF class and has an uncertain function. The CDR3 covers 11 residues. Trimming took 5 bases from V and 10 from J, leaving 11 bases between them.

This chain links TRBV11-2 with TRBJ2-3; 8 bases align to TRBD2. The CDR3 has 14 amino acids. The V and J ends lost 5 bases and 4 bases, in that order; junction bases with no gene match: 5. The germline V gene encodes CDR1 SGHAT and CDR2 FQNNGV. The CDR3 here is CASSSSGGADTQYF. As DNA, the CDR3 is TGTGCCAGCAGCAGCAGCGGGGGAGCAGATACGCAGTATTTT. Full variable domain (missing parts from reference TRBV11-2 and TRBJ2-3): EAGVAQSPRYKIIEKRQSVAFWCNPISGHATLYWYQQILGQGPKLLIQFQNNGVVDDSQLPKDRFSAERLKGVDSTLKIQPAKLEDSAVYLCASSSSGGADTQYFGPGTRLTVL.

The J gene is TRBJ2-7, the V gene TRBV28; 7 bases are shared with TRBD2. V was clipped by 7 bases and J by 5 bases; unmatched bases: 11. CDR3 size: 14 residues. Germline assignment: CDR1 MDHEN and CDR2 SYDVKM. CDR3 DNA: TGTGCCAGCATCTTGGGCGGGAGAACCCACGAGCAGTACTTC. It specifies CASILGGRTHEQYF.

The V gene is TRBV6-1, the J gene TRBJ2-2; no definite D call. The CDR3 contains 14 residues. V was cut by 5 bases and J by 1 base, with 8 bases left in between. CDR1 is MNHNS and CDR2 is SASEGT in the germline V gene. Here the CDR3 DNA reads TGTGCCAGCAGTCCGGGTTTGAACACCGGGGAGCTGTTTTTT. This encodes CASSPGLNTGELFF.

The CDR3 DNA sequence: TGCAGCGTTGAGAGGGGTGGCGACGAGCAGTACTTC. Protein sequence: CSVERGGDEQYF. The chain combines TRBV29-1 with TRBJ2-7; the D gene could be TRBD1 or TRBD2 (5 bases each). Trimming stripped 3 bases from V and 5 bases from J, with 11 bases between. Germline assignment: CDR1 SQVTM and CDR2 ANQGSEA. CDR3 length equals 12 residues.

The chain has TRBV4-1 and TRBJ2-6; the D gene is possibly TRBD1 (5 bases). Per the germline V gene, CDR1 is MGHRA and CDR2 is YSYEKL. The CDR3 runs to 17 residues. Trimming took 1 base from V and 0 from J, leaving 10 bases between them. CDR3 in DNA: TGCGCCAGCAGCCAAGGACAGAAACTCTCTGGGGCCAACGTCCTGACTTTC. Protein product: CASSQGQKLSGANVLTF.

The chain combines TRBV19 with TRBJ2-2; TRBD1 aligns across 7 bases. The CDR3 sequence is 16 residues long. Per germline, CDR1 LNHDA and CDR2 SQIVND (reference sequence). J lost 3 bases, V lost 7 bases, and 11 bases had no gene match. CDR3 nucleotides: TGTGCCAGTAATTCGCCCCGGGACAGAGACACCGGGGAGCTGTTTTTT. Protein: CASNSPRDRDTGELFF.

The chain uses TRBV10-2 and TRBJ1-2; 12 positions agree with TRBD1. In germline, CDR1 is WSHSY, CDR2 SAAADI. Trimming cost V 7 bases and J 4 bases; bases outside gene matches: 10. The CDR3 sequence is 16 residues long. CDR3 DNA: TGCGCCAGCAACCCCGGGACAGGGGGCTTCGGCTATGGCTACACCTTC. Translating gives CASNPGTGGFGYGYTF.

The chain links TRBV28 to TRBJ2-5, with 10 bases aligning to TRBD2. The CDR3 is 16 residues long. Trimming removed 3 bases from V and 5 bases from J; junction bases left unmatched: 9. Germline lookup yields CDR1 MDHEN and CDR2 SYDVKM. The CDR3 DNA reads as TGTGCCAGCAGTTTCTACCGACTAGCGGGTGAGGAGACCCAGTACTTC. It yields the protein CASSFYRLAGEETQYF.

The V call is TRBV20-1, the J call TRBJ2-7; D gene uncertain. The ends were cut back, 2 bases at V and 3 bases at J, with 2 bases in the middle. Germline CDR1 DFQATT, CDR2 SNEGSKA (reference sequence). This CDR3 has 10 residues. This chain's CDR3 is CSARNYEQYF. The CDR3 bases are TGCAGTGCTAGAAACTACGAGCAGTACTTC.